Below, 19 T cell receptor beta chains from the same sample are listed, as sequenced in a study of T-cell reconstitution after alpha-beta-depleted transplantation in children. A TCRbeta library incorporating unique molecular identifiers was prepared. MiXCR was run by TCRdb on the PCR reads, yielding one entry per CDR3 protein. Of approximately 93,000 distinct CDR3 sequences in the sample, roughly 8% were seen once. Here the sequenced sample was PBMCs from the stem cell graft donor, taken from the stem cell graft. The receptors originated from a human donor who donated a stem cell graft to a child with congenital amegakaryocytic thrombocytopenia.

In its sample, this clonotype was seen many times. The rearrangement uses TRBV7-2 and TRBJ2-4; possibly TRBD1 for D (5 bases). This CDR3 contains 15 residues. The V gene lost 5 bases and the J gene lost 1 base, with 12 bases spanning the gap. The germline V gene encodes CDR1 SGHTA and CDR2 FQGNSA. DNA of the CDR3: TGTGCCAGCAGCCGAGATTCAGGGGCCAAAAACATTCAGTACTTC. It encodes CASSRDSGAKNIQYF.

The sample holds many counts of this clonotype. V usage is TRBV25-1 and J usage is TRBJ2-1; D is unresolved. Per the germline V gene, CDR1 is MGHDK and CDR2 is SYGVNS. This CDR3 contains 14 residues. The ends were cut back, 4 bases at V and 0 bases at J, with 7 bases in the middle. CDR3 DNA: TGTGCCAGCAGTGGTAGTCTCTCCTACAATGAGCAGTTCTTC. As protein: CASSGSLSYNEQFF.

Ten or more counts support this clonotype. The chain couples TRBV10-3 to TRBJ2-5, with D tentatively TRBD2 (6 bases). Germline V gene sequence: CDR1 ENHRY, CDR2 SYGVKD. The CDR3 totals 12 residues. The V end lost 4 bases, the J end lost 5 bases, and 8 bases lay between the germline ends. The CDR3 nucleotides read TGTGCCATCAGTGCGGGGGTGGAGACCCAGTACTTC. Protein: CAISAGVETQYF.

This clonotype occurred many times. This chain links TRBV19 with TRBJ1-1; D is unresolved. The CDR3 consists of 14 residues. Trimming took 8 bases from V and 5 from J, leaving 18 bases between them. Germline V lookup: CDR1 LNHDA, CDR2 SQIVND (reference sequence). The CDR3, as DNA: TGTGCCAGTGCTATCGCCAAATCATATACTGAAGCTTTCTTT. Amino acids: CASAIAKSYTEAFF.

Comments on this clonotype: Being one base from a much bigger clone, this may be a read error. The chain links TRBV20-1 to TRBJ2-7, with D possibly being TRBD1 or TRBD2 (5 bases each). Germline V CDR1 and CDR2: DFQATT, SNEGSKA (reference sequence). With 5 bases removed from V and 4 bases from J, the gap between germline ends came to 12 bases. CDR3 length: 12 amino acids. Written as DNA, the CDR3 is TGCAGTGCTGCAGGGAGTATGTACGAGCAGTACTTC. Its protein product is CSAAGSMYEQYF.

This clonotype was counted at least ten times. J is TRBJ2-5 and V is TRBV5-6, with 8 bases aligning to TRBD1. Trimming cost V 4 bases and J 2 bases; bases outside gene matches: 1. Germline lookup yields CDR1 SGHDT and CDR2 YYEEEE. The CDR3 length is 13 residues. The CDR3 loop is CASSHRGQETQYF. DNA of the CDR3: TGTGCCAGCAGCCACAGGGGGCAAGAGACCCAGTACTTC.

This clonotype was observed at least ten times. CDR3 region: CSARVAVTYGYTF. DNA for the CDR3: TGCAGTGCTAGAGTGGCGGTCACCTATGGCTACACCTTC. This chain links TRBV20-1 with TRBJ1-2, with no clear D. The CDR3 extends over 13 amino acids. The V gene lost 1 base and the J gene lost 4 bases, with 10 bases spanning the gap. Germline lookup yields CDR1 DFQATT and CDR2 SNEGSKA (reference sequence).

This clonotype came up many times. The chain couples TRBV6-5 to TRBJ2-1; 14 nucleotides match TRBD2. Germline lookup yields CDR1 MNHEY and CDR2 SVGAGI. After removal of 4 bases from V and 8 bases from J, the junction contained 4 bases not matched to a gene. The CDR3 is made up of 15 amino acids. The CDR3: CASSSGTSGSHEQFF. For the CDR3, the DNA is TGTGCCAGCAGTTCCGGGACTAGCGGGAGTCATGAGCAGTTCTTC.

The rearrangement links TRBV5-6 to TRBJ1-2; D call uncertain. V was shortened by 3 bases and J by 5 bases, with 17 bases between the two germline ends. Germline V lookup: CDR1 SGHDT, CDR2 YYEEEE. The CDR3 runs 15 residues. CDR3 DNA sequence: TGTGCCAGCAGCTCGGTAACAGCGTCCCCTTATGGCTACACCTTC. Translation gives CASSSVTASPYGYTF. Filled out from reference TRBV5-6 and TRBJ1-2, the complete variable domain reads DAGVTQSPTHLIKTRGQQVTLRCSPKSGHDTVSWYQQALGQGPQFIFQYYEEEERQRGNFPDRFSGHQFPNYSSELNVNALLLGDSALYLCASSSVTASPYGYTFGSGTRLTVV.

This clonotype was counted ten times or more. The V and J genes are TRBV7-2 and TRBJ1-4; possible D gene TRBD1, 5 bases. V lost 3 bases to trimming and J lost 7 bases, with 15 bases between them. Germline CDR1 reads SGHTA; CDR2 reads FQGNSA. The CDR3 totals 15 residues. In DNA form, the CDR3 reads TGTGCCAGCAGCTTCCGGCCAGGGATCGGTGAAAAACTGTTTTTT. Amino acids: CASSFRPGIGEKLFF.

Note on this clonotype: Possible read error: a much larger clone is one base away. The chain uses TRBV12-3 or TRBV12-4 and TRBJ2-7; D may be TRBD2 (6 bases). There are 14 residues in the CDR3. The DNA of the CDR3 is TGTGCCAGCAGTTGGAGGGCCCCCGCCTACGACCAGTACTTC. Amino acid sequence: CASSWRAPAYDQYF.

This clonotype showed up many times. The DNA for the CDR3 is TGTGCCAGCAGCTTATGGGACGACACAGATACGCAGTATTTT. It encodes CASSLWDDTDTQYF. The J gene is TRBJ2-3, the V gene TRBV7-2; possibly TRBD1 or TRBD2 for D (5 bases each). Germline loops: CDR1 SGHTA, CDR2 FQGNSA. The V end was cut by 2 bases, the J end by 2 bases, with 8 bases between. The CDR3 is 14 amino acids.

This clonotype was counted at least ten times. The chain couples TRBV20-1 to TRBJ2-3; D may be TRBD1 (6 bases). The germline CDR1 and CDR2 sequences are DFQATT and SNEGSKA (reference sequence). The CDR3 runs 16 residues. Trimming cost V 0 bases and J 3 bases, with 16 bases left between them. Here the CDR3 DNA reads TGCAGTGCTAGAGATGCAGGGCAGGGGTGGACAGATACGCAGTATTTT. This translates into CSARDAGQGWTDTQYF.

V usage is TRBV21-1 and J usage is TRBJ2-1; the table's D call, TRBD2, was not checked against the DNA. TRBV21-1 is described as a pseudogene. The CDR3 totals 16 residues. This CDR3 is CASSNPRQRGRNEQFF. The CDR3 DNA is TGTGCCAGCAGCAACCCTCGGCAGCGAGGAAGGAATGAGCAGTTCTTC.

At least ten counts were recorded for this clonotype. The chain couples TRBV5-1 to TRBJ2-2; D might be TRBD1 or TRBD2, each matching 5 bases. Trimming left V 3 bases short and J 9 bases short, with 15 bases between. CDR1 is SGHRS and CDR2 is YFSETQ in the germline V gene. CDR3 size: 14 residues. The CDR3 bases are TGCGCCAGCAGCTACCGGGACGGCGGCCGGGAGCTGTTTTTT. Its translation: CASSYRDGGRELFF.

The table lists this clonotype with many counts. The J gene is TRBJ1-2, the V gene TRBV5-1; D gene ambiguous. Looked up from germline, CDR1 is SGHRS and CDR2 is YFSETQ. V gave up 3 bases and J gave up 2 bases, with 8 bases separating them. This CDR3 is built from 13 residues. CDR3 amino acids: CASSSGRNYGYTF. In nucleotides, the CDR3 is TGCGCCAGCAGCTCAGGACGAAACTATGGCTACACCTTC.

This clonotype was observed many times. The V call is TRBV5-8, the J call TRBJ2-3, with a tentative D call TRBD2 (6 bases). The CDR3 totals 14 residues. Trimming left V 2 bases short and J 6 bases short, with 13 bases between. Germline V CDR1 and CDR2: SGHTS, YDEGEE. The CDR3: CASSFNSGLDTQYF. In DNA form, the CDR3 reads TGTGCCAGCAGCTTTAACAGCGGGCTGGATACGCAGTATTTT.

As regards this clonotype: This may arise from a read error, as a much more abundant clone is one base away. The genes are TRBV5-1 and TRBJ1-2, with TRBD1 as a possible D gene (5 bases). This CDR3 is 14 amino acids long. From germline, CDR1 is SGHRS and CDR2 YFSETQ. V gave up 4 bases and J gave up 9 bases, with 19 bases separating them. In DNA form, the CDR3 reads TGCGCCAGCAGCACGGGTGGAGGGGCCGGTCGCTACACCTTC. Translated: CASSTGGGAGRYTF.

The table lists this clonotype with a few counts. Germline and junction disagree at one end, which may indicate a read error. The rearrangement links TRBV29-1 to TRBJ2-1; TRBD2 matches at 10 bases. There are 13 residues in the CDR3. CDR1 is SQVTM, CDR2 ANQGSEA, per germline. CDR3 nucleotides: TGCAGCGCTGAAGGGCTAGCGGGAGAAGAGCAGTTCTTC. Translating gives CSAEGLAGEEQFF.